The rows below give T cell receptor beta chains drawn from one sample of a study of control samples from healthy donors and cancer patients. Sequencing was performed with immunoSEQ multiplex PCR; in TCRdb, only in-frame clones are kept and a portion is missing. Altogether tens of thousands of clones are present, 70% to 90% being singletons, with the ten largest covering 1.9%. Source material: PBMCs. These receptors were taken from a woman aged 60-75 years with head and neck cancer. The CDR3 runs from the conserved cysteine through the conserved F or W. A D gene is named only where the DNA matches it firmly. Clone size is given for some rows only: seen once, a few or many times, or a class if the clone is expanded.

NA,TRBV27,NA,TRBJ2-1,TGTGCCAGCAGTTTGACTACAGCGGGTTACAATGAGCAGTTCTTC,CASSLTTAGYNEQFF
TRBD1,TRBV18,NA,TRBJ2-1,TGTGCCAGCTCGTCGAACAGGGGGCGAAAGAAGGGTGTGGATGAGCAGTTCTTC,CASSSNRGRKKGVDEQFF
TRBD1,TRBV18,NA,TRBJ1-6,TGTGCCAGCTCACCTACAGGGGATAATTCACCCCTCCACTTT,CASSPTGDNSPLHF
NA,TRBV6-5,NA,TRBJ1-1,TGTGCCAGCAGTTCCCCTGGCCTATTGGGCACTGAAGCTTTCTTT,CASSSPGLLGTEAFF
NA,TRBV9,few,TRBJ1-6,TGTGCCAGCAGCGTAGATGAACAGAACTATAATTCACCCCTCCACTTT,CASSVDEQNYNSPLHF
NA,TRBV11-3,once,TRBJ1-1,TGTGCCAGCAGCCCGGGGGTAGGGATTGGTGAAGCTTTCTTT,CASSPGVGIGEAFF
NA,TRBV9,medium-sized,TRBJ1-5,TGTGCCAGCAGCCCGAGTTGGGGCAGGGTGGATCAGCCCCAGCATTTT,CASSPSWGRVDQPQHF
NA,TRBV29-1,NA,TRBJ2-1,TGCAGCGTTGCGGGGTACAATGAGCAGTTCTTC,CSVAGYNEQFF
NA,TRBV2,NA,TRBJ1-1,TGTGCCAGCAGTAATCAACGATTGAACACTGAAGCTTTCTTT,CASSNQRLNTEAFF
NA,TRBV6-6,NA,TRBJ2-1,TGTGCCAGCGAAAAACATTCCGGCCGCCTGGGTGAGCAGTTCTTC,CASEKHSGRLGEQFF
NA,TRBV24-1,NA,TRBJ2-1,TGTGCCACCAGTGATCCTAAGATGGGGAATGAGCAGTTCTTC,CATSDPKMGNEQFF
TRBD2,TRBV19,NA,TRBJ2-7,TGTGCCACCAGGCGGGAGACCTACGAGCAGTACTTC,CATRRETYEQYF
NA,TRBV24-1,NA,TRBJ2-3,TGTGCCACCAGTGATCATGGGGGAAGGACAGATACGCAGTATTTT,CATSDHGGRTDTQYF
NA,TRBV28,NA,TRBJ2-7,TGTGCCAGCAAGGGTTTGCCACTAAGCTCCTACGAGCAGTACTTC,CASKGLPLSSYEQYF
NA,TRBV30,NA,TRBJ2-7,TGTGCCTGGACCCCGGGGCAGGGCCCTTTTGAAGAGCAGTACTTC,CAWTPGQGPFEEQYF
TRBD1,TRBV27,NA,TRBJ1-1,TGTGCCAGCAGTTCCAGCGACAGGGCGTATTCCACTGAAGCTTTCTTT,CASSSSDRAYSTEAFF
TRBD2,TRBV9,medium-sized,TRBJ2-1,TGTGCCAGCAGCGTAGCGGGGACTAGCGGGATGAGCTCCTACAATGAGCAGTTCTTC,CASSVAGTSGMSSYNEQFF
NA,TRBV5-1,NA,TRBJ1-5,TGCGCCAGCAGCTTGGATGAAGATCAGCCCCAGCATTTT,CASSLDEDQPQHF
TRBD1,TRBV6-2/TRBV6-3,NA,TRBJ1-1,TGTGCCAGCAGTTACGTCGACAGGGGAGGTTTCTTT,CASSYVDRGGFF
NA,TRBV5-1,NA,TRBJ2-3,TGCGCCAGCAGCTTGGAAGGGGACACTAGCACAGATACGCAGTATTTT,CASSLEGDTSTDTQYF
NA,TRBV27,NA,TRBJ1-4,TGTGCCAGCAGGGACCTTTCTCAAACTAATGAAAAACTGTTTTTT,CASRDLSQTNEKLFF
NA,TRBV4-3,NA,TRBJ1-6,TGCGCCAGCAGCCAAGACCCGGCAGGGAATAATTCACCCCTCCACTTT,CASSQDPAGNNSPLHF
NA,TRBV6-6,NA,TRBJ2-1,TGTGCCAGCAGTTACTTAGCACCACCCAGAAACGAGCAGTTCTTC,CASSYLAPPRNEQFF
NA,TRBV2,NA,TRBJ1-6,TGTGCCAGCAGGGAGGAAAGCTCCTATAATTCACCCCTCCACTTT,CASREESSYNSPLHF
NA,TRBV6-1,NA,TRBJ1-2,TGTGCCAGCAGTGAGCAGGGATGGCGAGGCTACACCTTC,CASSEQGWRGYTF
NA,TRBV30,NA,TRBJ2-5,TGTGCCTGGAGTGTCGACCAAGAGACCCAGTACTTC,CAWSVDQETQYF
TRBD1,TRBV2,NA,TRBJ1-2,TGTGCCAGCAGTGAAGCGGGTATTAAGGGGGCCCGTAGGTATGGCTACACCTTC,CASSEAGIKGARRYGYTF
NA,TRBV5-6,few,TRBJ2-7,TGTGCCAGCAGCTGGACGCCCTCCTACGAGCAGTACTTC,CASSWTPSYEQYF
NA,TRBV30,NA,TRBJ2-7,TGTGCCTGGGACCCTCCGGGCTCCTACGAGCAGTACTTC,CAWDPPGSYEQYF
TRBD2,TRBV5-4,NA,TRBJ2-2,TGTGCCAGCAGCTTGCCCCTAGCGGTAAACACCGGGGAGCTGTTTTTT,CASSLPLAVNTGELFF
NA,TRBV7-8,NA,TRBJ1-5,TGTGCCAGCAGAGAATCAGGGTCGGAACAGCCCCAGCATTTT,CASRESGSEQPQHF
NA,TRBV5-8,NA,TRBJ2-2,TGTGCCAGCAGCTTTCAGTGGGGGGCCCTCACCGGGGAGCTGTTTTTT,CASSFQWGALTGELFF
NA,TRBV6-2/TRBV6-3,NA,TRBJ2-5,TGTGCCAGCAGTTGGCTCCAAGAGACCCAGTACTTC,CASSWLQETQYF
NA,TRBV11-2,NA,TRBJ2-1,TGTGCCAGCAGCCCCGGTTTTGGATGGCAGTTCTTC,CASSPGFGWQFF
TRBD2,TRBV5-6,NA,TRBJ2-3,TGTGCCAGCAGCTTGAAACTAGCGGCCACAGATACGCAGTATTTT,CASSLKLAATDTQYF
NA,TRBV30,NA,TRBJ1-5,TGTGCCTGGAGTATCCGGGAGTATCAGCCCCAGCATTTT,CAWSIREYQPQHF
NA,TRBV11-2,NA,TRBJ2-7,TGTGCCAGCAGCTTAGGTCGGTGGGGGGGGCGAGTGCCCGAGCAGTACTTC,CASSLGRWGGRVPEQYF
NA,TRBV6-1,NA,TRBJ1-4,TGTGCCAGCAGTGAAAGAGGGCTGACTGCTAATGAAAAACTGTTTTTT,CASSERGLTANEKLFF
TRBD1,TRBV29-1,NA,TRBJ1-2,TGCAGCGTTGAAAGACAGGGGTTAAGGGGGAACTATGGCTACACCTTC,CSVERQGLRGNYGYTF
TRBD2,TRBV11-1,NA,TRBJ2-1,TGTGCCAGCAGCCCCCGCCGGACTAGCCATTACAATGAGCAGTTCTTC,CASSPRRTSHYNEQFF
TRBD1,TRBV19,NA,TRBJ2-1,TGTGCCAGTAGTGGAACTATGGACAGGGGGCAGGATGAGCAGTTCTTC,CASSGTMDRGQDEQFF
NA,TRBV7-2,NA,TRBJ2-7,TGTGCCAGCAGCTTAGTGGTGGGTGCCTACGAGCAGTACTTC,CASSLVVGAYEQYF
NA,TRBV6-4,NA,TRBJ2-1,TGTGCCAGCAGTGACTCAAACAGGAATGAGCAGTTCTTC,CASSDSNRNEQFF
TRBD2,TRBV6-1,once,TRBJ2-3,TGTGCCAGCAGTGACAGCGGGATTGCCCCAAGGATGGATACGCAGTATTTT,CASSDSGIAPRMDTQYF
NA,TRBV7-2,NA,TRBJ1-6,TGTGCCAGCAGCTTAGCAGGGGGAGGTAATTCACCCCTCCACTTT,CASSLAGGGNSPLHF
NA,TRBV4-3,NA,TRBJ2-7,TGCGCCAGCAGCCCCACTTTGGCCTACGAGCAGTACTTC,CASSPTLAYEQYF
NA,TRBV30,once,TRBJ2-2,TGTGCCTGGAGTGTCGGGTCTGAGTCCGGGGAGCTGTTTTTT,CAWSVGSESGELFF
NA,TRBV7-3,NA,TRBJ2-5,TGTGCCAGCAGCTTAGGGCCCGACCAGGGGGAGACCCAGTACTTC,CASSLGPDQGETQYF
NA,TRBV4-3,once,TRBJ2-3,TGCGCCAGCAGCCAAGGGGGCAGGGACGGGGCAGATACGCAGTATTTT,CASSQGGRDGADTQYF
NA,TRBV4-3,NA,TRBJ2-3,TGCGCCAGCAGCCAAGTCCAAACGGGCCACGATACGCAGTATTTT,CASSQVQTGHDTQYF
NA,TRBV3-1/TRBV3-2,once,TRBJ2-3,TGTGCCAGCAGCCGACGGACAGATACGCAGTATTTT,CASSRRTDTQYF
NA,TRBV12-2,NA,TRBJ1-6,TGTGCAAGTCGCTTAGCGATATCTAGGGAGGCGTCCTATAATTCACCCCTCCACTTT,CASRLAISREASYNSPLHF
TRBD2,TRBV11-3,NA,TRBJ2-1,TGTGCCAGCAGCTTCTCCGGGGGACTAGCGGGATCTGAGCAGTTCTTC,CASSFSGGLAGSEQFF
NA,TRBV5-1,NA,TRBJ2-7,TGCGCCAGCAGCTTGGCCAGGGCCCGCTCCTACGAGCAGTACTTC,CASSLARARSYEQYF
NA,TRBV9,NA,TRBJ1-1,TGTGCCAGCACCAGGACACTGAACACTGAAGCTTTCTTT,CASTRTLNTEAFF
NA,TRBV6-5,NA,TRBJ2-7,TGTGCCAGCAGTTACTGGCGGGATAGTAATTACGAGCAGTACTTC,CASSYWRDSNYEQYF
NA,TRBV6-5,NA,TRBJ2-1,TGTGCCAGTGGGTGGACAGCGGACAATGAGCAGTTCTTC,CASGWTADNEQFF
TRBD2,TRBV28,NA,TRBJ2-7,TGTGCCAGCAGTATGGGGCAGAAGCTCTCGGGAGGAACCTACGAGCAGTACTTC,CASSMGQKLSGGTYEQYF